This T cell receptor beta chain was captured by sequencing in a study of T cells in localized non-small cell lung cancer. Regarding the study as a whole: Greater T cell density in blood accompanied longer overall survival. Sequencing involved a lone tumor region, leaving heterogeneity possible. Exceeding tumor, uninvolved adjacent lung had the highest T cell clonality. For the top 100 tumor clones, a median roughly 55 also appeared in adjacent lung.

Data came from immunoSEQ multiplex PCR; TCRdb stores just in-frame clones and leaves some out. The data contain 15,000 to 20,000 clones, about nine tenths of them singletons. Note on this clone: The antigen is unknown.

The CDR3 has 15 residues. The germline gives CDR1 SGHVS, CDR2 FNYEAQ. V gave up 1 base and J gave up 6 bases, with 14 bases separating them. The chain uses TRBV7-6 and TRBJ2-3, with a tentative D call TRBD2 (5 bases). This clonotype was obtained from a man between 40 and 70 years old with stage I lung adenocarcinoma. The sequencing here drew on peripheral blood, taken before any cancer treatment. DNA of the CDR3: TGTGCCAGCAGCTTAGGGTCCGCTAGCTGGGATACGCAGTATTTT. Amino acid sequence: CASSLGSASWDTQYF.